Below, 13 T cell receptor beta chains from the same sample are listed, as sequenced in a study of OX40 agonist ivuxolimab in advanced cancers. TCRdb's copy holds only in-frame clones and misses some; the assay was immunoSEQ multiplex PCR. This sample has around 97,000 clones, with more than 80% found just once. The sequenced sample was CD4+ or CD8+ T cells sorted from blood, obtained in a trial of the OX40 agonist ivuxolimab. Every receptor here comes from an adult with an advanced solid tumor such as melanoma, head and neck, liver or kidney cancer.

The chain employs TRBV6-1 and TRBJ2-3, with TRBD2 as a possible D gene (6 bases). Germline assignment: CDR1 MNHNS and CDR2 SASEGT. There are 11 residues in the CDR3. Trimming removed 7 bases from V and 8 bases from J, with 10 bases in between. The CDR3 DNA follows: TGTGCCAGCACCCCGGGACTTACGCAGTATTTT. It codes for CASTPGLTQYF.

V and J are TRBV5-1 and TRBJ2-3; 8 bases align to TRBD2. V dropped 3 bases and J dropped 4; count of bases not matched to a gene: 4. There are 14 residues in the CDR3. Germline CDR1 SGHRS, CDR2 YFSETQ. The CDR3 sequence: CASSWGLDSDTQYF. Here the CDR3 DNA reads TGCGCCAGCAGCTGGGGACTAGATTCAGATACGCAGTATTTT.

This clone was counted only a few times. This specimen includes other DNA sequences encoding the same CDR3. The chain uses TRBV7-2 and TRBJ1-6, with 8 nucleotides matching TRBD1. V shed 4 bases and J 7 bases; nucleotides not matched to a gene: 3. The CDR3 runs 14 residues. Germline loops: CDR1 SGHTA, CDR2 FQGNSA. The CDR3 is CASSSTGGNSPLHF. The CDR3 DNA reads as TGTGCCAGCAGCTCCACAGGGGGGAATTCACCCCTCCACTTT.

The V and J genes are TRBV21-1 and TRBJ2-5. TRBV21-1 is a documented pseudogene. This CDR3 spans 13 amino acids. DNA for the CDR3: TGTGCCAGCAGCCAAGAGGTTAGAGAGACCCAGTACTTC. Protein product: CASSQEVRETQYF.

This clone was observed a single time. The genes are TRBV14 and TRBJ2-1; D not certain. V gave up 0 bases and J gave up 6 bases, with 6 bases separating them. CDR1 SGHDN and CDR2 FVKESK come from the germline V gene. There are 13 residues in the CDR3. CDR3 bases: TGTGCCAGCAGCCAAGATTTTCGCAATGAGCAGTTCTTC. As protein: CASSQDFRNEQFF.

V and J are TRBV7-9 and TRBJ2-7; weak D call: TRBD1 (6 bases). This CDR3 region has 14 residues. Germline values: CDR1 SEHNR, CDR2 FQNEAQ (reference sequence). Trimming took 2 bases from V and 3 from J, leaving 11 bases between them. The DNA of the CDR3 is TGTGCCAGCAGCTTAACGGGACATAGCTACGAGCAGTACTTC. It specifies CASSLTGHSYEQYF. Full variable domain (remainder filled in from reference TRBV7-9 and TRBJ2-7): DTGVSQNPRHKITKRGQNVTFRCDPISEHNRLYWYRQTLGQGPEFLTYFQNEAQLEKSRLLSDRFSAERPKGSFSTLEIQRTEQGDSAMYLCASSLTGHSYEQYFGPGTRLTVT.

The rearrangement joins TRBV6-1 to TRBJ2-2; 7 bases are a match to TRBD1. The CDR3 is made up of 13 amino acids. V dropped 8 bases and J dropped 6; count of bases not matched to a gene: 6. Looked up from germline, CDR1 is MNHNS and CDR2 is SASEGT. Written as DNA, the CDR3 is TGTGCCAGCCGAGCCGACAGGGCCGGGGAGCTGTTTTTT. This encodes CASRADRAGELFF.

A few counts support this clone. The rearrangement links TRBV10-1 to TRBJ2-7; D is unclear. V shed 3 bases and J shed 2 bases, with 2 bases lying between them. This CDR3 region has 11 residues. The germline gives CDR1 WNHNN, CDR2 SYGVQD (reference sequence). The CDR3 here is CASSEAYEQYF. The CDR3 bases are TGCGCCAGCAGTGAAGCCTACGAGCAGTACTTC.

The CDR3 loop reads CASGLNSPTDTQYF. CDR3 DNA sequence: TGTGCTAGTGGTTTGAATTCGCCCACAGATACGCAGTATTTT. The chain joins TRBV12-5 to TRBJ2-3; unclear D gene. The V end was cut by 2 bases, the J end by 2 bases, with 8 bases between. The germline gives CDR1 LGHNT, CDR2 FRNRAP. The CDR3 is 14 residues long.

The chain recombines TRBV11-1 with TRBJ2-3; D remains ambiguous. The germline gives CDR1 SGHAT, CDR2 FQDESV (reference sequence). Between the trimmed V and J ends, which lost 4 bases and 8 bases, there was a span of 10 bases. This CDR3 region has 12 residues. In nucleotides, the CDR3 is TGTGCCAGCAGCTCTGGAGACGGTACGCAGTATTTT. This codes for CASSSGDGTQYF.

This sequence joins TRBV6-1 and TRBJ1-5; D gene uncertain. Trimming pared 7 bases from V and 7 bases from J, leaving 14 bases between. From germline, CDR1 is MNHNS and CDR2 SASEGT. This CDR3 has 13 residues. The CDR3 spells CASNAGGLQPQHF. As DNA, the CDR3 is TGTGCCAGCAATGCAGGAGGCTTGCAGCCCCAGCATTTT.

The CDR3 protein is CASSLALGSGELFF. The DNA of the CDR3 is TGTGCCAGCAGCTTAGCGTTAGGTTCCGGGGAGCTGTTTTTT. The chain recombines TRBV7-9 with TRBJ2-2; D gene uncertain. Trimming took 0 bases from V and 6 from J, leaving 8 bases between them. Germline CDR1 is SEHNR and CDR2 is FQNEAQ (reference sequence). This CDR3 is built from 14 residues.

The chain uses TRBV28 and TRBJ2-2, with a tentative D call TRBD2 (6 bases). Trimming pared 6 bases from V and 7 bases from J, leaving 33 bases between. The CDR3 contains 20 residues. Per germline, CDR1 MDHEN and CDR2 SYDVKM. The CDR3 DNA reads as TGTGCCAGCAGCGCGGGACCTGATAGGCCCACAAGCTTAAGAGGCGGGGAGCTGTTTTTT. Translation gives CASSAGPDRPTSLRGGELFF.